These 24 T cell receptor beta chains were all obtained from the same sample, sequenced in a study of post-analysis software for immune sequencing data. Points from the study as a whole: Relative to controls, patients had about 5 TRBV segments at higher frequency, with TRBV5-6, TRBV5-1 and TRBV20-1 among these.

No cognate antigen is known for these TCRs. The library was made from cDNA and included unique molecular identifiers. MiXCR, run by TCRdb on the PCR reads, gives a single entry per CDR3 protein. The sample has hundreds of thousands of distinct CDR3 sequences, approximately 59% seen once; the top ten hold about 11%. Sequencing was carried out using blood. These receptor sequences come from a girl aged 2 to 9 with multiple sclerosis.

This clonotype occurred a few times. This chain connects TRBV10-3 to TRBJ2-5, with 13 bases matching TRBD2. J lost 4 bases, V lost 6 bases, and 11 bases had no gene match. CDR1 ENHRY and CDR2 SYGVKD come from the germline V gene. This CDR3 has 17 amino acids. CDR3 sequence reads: CAIRPGLAGKGGETQYF. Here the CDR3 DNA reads TGTGCCATCAGGCCGGGACTAGCGGGAAAAGGGGGAGAGACCCAGTACTTC.

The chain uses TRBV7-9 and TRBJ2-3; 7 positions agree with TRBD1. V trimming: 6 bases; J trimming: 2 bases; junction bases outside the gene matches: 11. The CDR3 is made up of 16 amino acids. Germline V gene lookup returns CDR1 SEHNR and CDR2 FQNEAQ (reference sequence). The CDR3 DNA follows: TGTGCCAGCAGACCAAACAGGGGATCTTACACAGATACGCAGTATTTT. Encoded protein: CASRPNRGSYTDTQYF.

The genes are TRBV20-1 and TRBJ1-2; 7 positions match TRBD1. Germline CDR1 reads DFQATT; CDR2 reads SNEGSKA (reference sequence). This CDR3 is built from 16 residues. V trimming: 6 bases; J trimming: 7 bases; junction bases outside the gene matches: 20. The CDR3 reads CSASFARPGTASGYTF. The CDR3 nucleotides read TGCAGTGCCAGCTTCGCGCGGCCCGGGACAGCGTCTGGCTACACCTTC.

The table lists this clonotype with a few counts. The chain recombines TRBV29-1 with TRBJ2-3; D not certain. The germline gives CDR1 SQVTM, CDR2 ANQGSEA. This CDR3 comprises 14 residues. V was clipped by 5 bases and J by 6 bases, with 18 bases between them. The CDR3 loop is CSVSNREPSDTQYF. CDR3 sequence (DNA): TGCAGCGTTTCCAACAGAGAGCCAAGTGATACGCAGTATTTT.

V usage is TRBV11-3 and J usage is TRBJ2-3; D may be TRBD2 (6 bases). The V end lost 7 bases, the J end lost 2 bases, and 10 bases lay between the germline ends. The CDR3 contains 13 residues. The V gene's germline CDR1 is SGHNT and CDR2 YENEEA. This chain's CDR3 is CASTEDYTDTQYF. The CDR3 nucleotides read TGTGCCAGCACTGAGGACTACACAGATACGCAGTATTTT.

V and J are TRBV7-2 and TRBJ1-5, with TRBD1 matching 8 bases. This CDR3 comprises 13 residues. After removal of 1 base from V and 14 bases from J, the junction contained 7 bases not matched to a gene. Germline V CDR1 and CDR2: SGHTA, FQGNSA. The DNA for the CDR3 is TGTGCCAGCAGCTTAGAAGTCGGGACAGGTGAGCATTTT. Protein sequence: CASSLEVGTGEHF.

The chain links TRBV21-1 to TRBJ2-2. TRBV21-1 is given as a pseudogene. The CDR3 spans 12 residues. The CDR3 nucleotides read TGTGCCAGCAGCAATGGGGCCGGGGAGCTGTTTTTT. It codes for CASSNGAGELFF.

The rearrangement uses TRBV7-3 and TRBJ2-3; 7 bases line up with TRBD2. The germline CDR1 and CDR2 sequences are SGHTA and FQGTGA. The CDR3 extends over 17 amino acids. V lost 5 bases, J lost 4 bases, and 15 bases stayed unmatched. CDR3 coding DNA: TGTGCCAGCAGCCCCCGGCGTGCGGGAGTGGCGGCAGATACGCAGTATTTT. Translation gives CASSPRRAGVAADTQYF.

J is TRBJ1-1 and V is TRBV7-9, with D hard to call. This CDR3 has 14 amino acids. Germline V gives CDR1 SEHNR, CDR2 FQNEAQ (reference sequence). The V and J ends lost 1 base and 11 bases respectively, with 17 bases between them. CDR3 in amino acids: CASSLGNGETWAFF. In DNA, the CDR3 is TGTGCCAGCAGCTTAGGAAATGGGGAAACGTGGGCTTTCTTT.

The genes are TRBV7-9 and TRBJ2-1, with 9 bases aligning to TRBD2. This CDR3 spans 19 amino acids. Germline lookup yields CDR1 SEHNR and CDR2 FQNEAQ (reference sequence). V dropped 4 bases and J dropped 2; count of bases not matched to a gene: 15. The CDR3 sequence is CASSSRSLLRGRAYNEQFF. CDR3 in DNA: TGTGCCAGCAGCTCCCGATCCCTACTCCGCGGGAGGGCCTACAATGAGCAGTTCTTC.

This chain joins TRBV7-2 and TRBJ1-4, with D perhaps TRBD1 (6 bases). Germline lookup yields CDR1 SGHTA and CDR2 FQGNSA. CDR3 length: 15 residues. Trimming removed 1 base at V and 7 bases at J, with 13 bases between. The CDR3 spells CASSLVAGAGEKLFF. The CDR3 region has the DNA TGTGCCAGCAGCTTAGTTGCAGGGGCGGGTGAAAAACTGTTTTTT.

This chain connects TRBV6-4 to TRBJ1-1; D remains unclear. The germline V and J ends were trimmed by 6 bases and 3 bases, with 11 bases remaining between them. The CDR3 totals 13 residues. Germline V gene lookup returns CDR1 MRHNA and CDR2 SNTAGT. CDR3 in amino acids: CASSSGKDTEAFF. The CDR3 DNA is TGTGCCAGCAGCTCCGGGAAGGACACTGAAGCTTTCTTT.

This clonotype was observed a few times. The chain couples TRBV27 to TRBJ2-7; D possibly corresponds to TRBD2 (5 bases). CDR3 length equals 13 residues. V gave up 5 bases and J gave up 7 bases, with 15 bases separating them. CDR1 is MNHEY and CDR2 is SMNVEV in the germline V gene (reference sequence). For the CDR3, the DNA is TGTGCCAGCAGTAATGGGAGTATTGGGGAGCAGTACTTC. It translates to CASSNGSIGEQYF.

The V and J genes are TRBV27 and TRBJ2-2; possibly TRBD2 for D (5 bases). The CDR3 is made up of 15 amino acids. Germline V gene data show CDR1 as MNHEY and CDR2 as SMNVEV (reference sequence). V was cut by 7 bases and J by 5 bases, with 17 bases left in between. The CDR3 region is CASIPHRDRTGELFF. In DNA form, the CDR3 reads TGTGCCAGCATCCCCCACCGGGATAGGACCGGGGAGCTGTTTTTT.

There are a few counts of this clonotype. CDR3 in DNA: TGTGCCAGCAGTGACGGCAGGCTAGACAATGAGCAGTTCTTC. This translates into CASSDGRLDNEQFF. The chain recombines TRBV2 with TRBJ2-1; D is unresolved. The V end lost 3 bases, the J end lost 5 bases, and 11 bases lay between the germline ends. Germline assignment: CDR1 SNHLY and CDR2 FYNNEI. The CDR3 is 14 amino acids.

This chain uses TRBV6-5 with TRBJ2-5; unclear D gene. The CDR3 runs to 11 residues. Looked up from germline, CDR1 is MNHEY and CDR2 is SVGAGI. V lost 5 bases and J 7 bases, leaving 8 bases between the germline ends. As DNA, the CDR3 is TGTGCCAGCAGTCCACAGCCGACCCAGTACTTC. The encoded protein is CASSPQPTQYF.

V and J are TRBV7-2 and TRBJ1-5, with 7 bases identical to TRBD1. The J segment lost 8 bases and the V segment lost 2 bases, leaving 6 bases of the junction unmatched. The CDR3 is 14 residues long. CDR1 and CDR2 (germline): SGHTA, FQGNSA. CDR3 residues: CASSLQGVSKPQHF. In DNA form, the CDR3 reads TGTGCCAGCAGCTTACAGGGGGTATCGAAGCCCCAGCATTTT.

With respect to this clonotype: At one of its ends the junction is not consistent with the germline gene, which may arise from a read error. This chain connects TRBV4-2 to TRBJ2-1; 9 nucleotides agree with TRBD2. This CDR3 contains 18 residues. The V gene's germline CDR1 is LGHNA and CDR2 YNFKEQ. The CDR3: CAGSPHRGSGSSYNEQFF. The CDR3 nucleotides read TGTGCCGGCAGCCCCCATCGGGGTAGCGGGAGCTCCTACAATGAGCAGTTCTTC.

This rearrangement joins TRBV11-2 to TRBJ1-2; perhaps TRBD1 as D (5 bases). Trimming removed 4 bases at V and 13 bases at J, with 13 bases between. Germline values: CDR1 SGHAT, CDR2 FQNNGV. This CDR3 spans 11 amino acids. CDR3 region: CASSYDSGLTF. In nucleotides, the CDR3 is TGTGCCAGCAGCTACGACAGTGGACTCACCTTC.

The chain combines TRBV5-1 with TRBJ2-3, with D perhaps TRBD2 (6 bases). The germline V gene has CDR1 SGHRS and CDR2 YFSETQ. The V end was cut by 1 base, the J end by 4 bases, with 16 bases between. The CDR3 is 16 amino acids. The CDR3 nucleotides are TGCGCCAGCAGCTTGTCGGTGCGGGGTTTCGCAGATACGCAGTATTTT. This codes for CASSLSVRGFADTQYF.

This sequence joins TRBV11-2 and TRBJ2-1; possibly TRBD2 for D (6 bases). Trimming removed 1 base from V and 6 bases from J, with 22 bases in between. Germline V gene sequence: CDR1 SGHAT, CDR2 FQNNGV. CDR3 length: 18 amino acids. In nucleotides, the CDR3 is TGTGCCAGCAGCTTAGGCTCGGGCTCGGGCGTGGGAGGCAATGAGCAGTTCTTC. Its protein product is CASSLGSGSGVGGNEQFF.

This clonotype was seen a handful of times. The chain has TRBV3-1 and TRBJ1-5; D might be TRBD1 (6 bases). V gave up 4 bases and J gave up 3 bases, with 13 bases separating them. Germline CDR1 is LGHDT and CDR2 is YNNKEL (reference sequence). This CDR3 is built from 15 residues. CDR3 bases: TGTGCCAGCAGCCTGGCCGGACAGAACAATCAGCCCCAGCATTTT. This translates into CASSLAGQNNQPQHF.

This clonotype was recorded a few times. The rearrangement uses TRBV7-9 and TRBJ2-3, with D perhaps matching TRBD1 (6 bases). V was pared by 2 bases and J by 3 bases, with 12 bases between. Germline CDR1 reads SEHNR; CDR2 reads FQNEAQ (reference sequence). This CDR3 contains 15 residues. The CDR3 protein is CASSLPPQGTDTQYF. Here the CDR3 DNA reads TGTGCCAGCAGCTTACCCCCCCAGGGGACAGATACGCAGTATTTT.

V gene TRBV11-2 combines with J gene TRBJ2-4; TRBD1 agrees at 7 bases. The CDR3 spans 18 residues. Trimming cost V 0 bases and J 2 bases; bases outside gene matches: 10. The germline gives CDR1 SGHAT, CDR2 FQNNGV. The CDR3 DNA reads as TGTGCCAGCAGCTTAGATTTGGCGGTAGGGGGCTCCAAAAACATTCAGTACTTC. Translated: CASSLDLAVGGSKNIQYF. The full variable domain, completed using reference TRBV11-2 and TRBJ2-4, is EAGVAQSPRYKIIEKRQSVAFWCNPISGHATLYWYQQILGQGPKLLIQFQNNGVVDDSQLPKDRFSAERLKGVDSTLKIQPAKLEDSAVYLCASSLDLAVGGSKNIQYFGAGTRLSVL.